Below, 8 T cell receptor beta chains from the same sample are listed, as sequenced in a study of identical twins. Via MiXCR, TCRdb re-called the 5' RACE reads, giving one row per CDR3 protein. This sample yields roughly 230,000 distinct CDR3 sequences, of which approximately 8.6% are seen a single time; 3% belongs to the top ten. These same records also appear under a second study, on yellow fever vaccine responses in identical twins.

Sequenced sample: CD8+ T cells sorted from blood. The receptors originated from a woman younger than 30 in good health.

This clonotype was counted a few times. CDR3 sequence reads: CSARVWAGQGFTDTQYF. The CDR3 DNA reads TGCAGTGCTAGAGTTTGGGCGGGACAAGGATTCACAGATACGCAGTATTTT. This chain joins TRBV20-1 and TRBJ2-3; D is possibly TRBD1 or TRBD2 (6 bases each). Germline V gene lookup returns CDR1 DFQATT and CDR2 SNEGSKA (reference sequence). V lost 1 base to trimming and J lost 2 bases, with 19 bases between them. The CDR3 sequence is 17 residues long.

This clonotype was seen at least ten times. The chain employs TRBV12-3 or TRBV12-4 and TRBJ2-1; D not resolved. The V end was cut by 4 bases, the J end by 0 bases, with 7 bases between. The CDR3 is 14 amino acids. CDR3 sequence reads: CASSSDHSYNEQFF. The CDR3 nucleotides read TGTGCCAGCAGTTCCGACCACTCCTACAATGAGCAGTTCTTC.

In its sample, this clonotype was seen many times. The chain couples TRBV4-1 to TRBJ1-4; 8 bases are a match to TRBD1. The CDR3 consists of 15 residues. V shed 0 bases and J 8 bases; nucleotides not matched to a gene: 5. CDR1 is MGHRA, CDR2 YSYEKL, per germline. CDR3 sequence reads: CASSQDPGGGEKLFF. DNA for the CDR3: TGCGCCAGCAGCCAAGATCCAGGGGGCGGGGAAAAACTGTTTTTT.

J is TRBJ1-2 and V is TRBV20-1, with D uncertain. CDR3 length: 16 amino acids. The V end lost 5 bases, the J end lost 4 bases, and 23 bases lay between the germline ends. Germline CDR1 reads DFQATT; CDR2 reads SNEGSKA (reference sequence). The CDR3 DNA reads TGCAGTGCTTTCGGGGAGGTGCGATCCTCTTTCTATGGCTACACCTTC. This translates into CSAFGEVRSSFYGYTF.

The chain employs TRBV29-1 and TRBJ2-2; 8 bases map to TRBD1. With 4 bases clipped from V and 6 bases from J, the junction kept 10 bases outside the gene matches. The CDR3 consists of 15 residues. Germline V gene lookup returns CDR1 SQVTM and CDR2 ANQGSEA. The CDR3 protein is CSVGSDQGAAGELFF. The CDR3 DNA reads TGCAGCGTTGGATCTGACCAGGGGGCGGCCGGGGAGCTGTTTTTT.

V usage is TRBV7-2 and J usage is TRBJ2-7; no clear D. Germline CDR1 is SGHTA and CDR2 is FQGNSA. The CDR3 loop spans 14 amino acids. Deletions cut 1 base from V and 2 bases from J, with 9 bases between. The CDR3 sequence: CASSLELGTYEQYF. As DNA, the CDR3 is TGTGCCAGCAGCTTAGAGCTAGGGACCTACGAGCAGTACTTC.

This rearrangement joins TRBV29-1 to TRBJ2-1, with TRBD2 matching 14 bases. The CDR3 covers 15 residues. V shed 6 bases and J 7 bases; nucleotides not matched to a gene: 8. Germline values: CDR1 SQVTM, CDR2 ANQGSEA. The CDR3 region is CSVAGTSGSVNEQFF. DNA for the CDR3: TGCAGCGTCGCTGGGACTAGCGGGAGTGTAAATGAGCAGTTCTTC.

The chain combines TRBV7-9 with TRBJ2-7; no reliable D call. CDR1 and CDR2 from the germline V gene are SEHNR and FQNEAQ (reference sequence). There are 14 residues in the CDR3. The V and J ends lost 5 bases and 2 bases respectively, with 13 bases between them. CDR3 sequence: CASSPQNTAYEQYF. CDR3 in DNA: TGTGCCAGCAGCCCCCAGAACACAGCCTACGAGCAGTACTTC.